The rows below give T cell receptor beta chains drawn from one sample of a study of CD8 T cells in Susac syndrome. MiXCR was run by TCRdb on the immunoSEQ multiplex PCR reads, yielding one entry per CDR3 protein. This table holds 200,000 or so distinct CDR3 sequences, 95% found once. Sequences were obtained from CD8+ T cells from PBMCs. These receptors were obtained from a human donor with Susac syndrome. The CDR3 runs from the conserved cysteine through the conserved F or W. A D gene is named only where the DNA matches it firmly. Clone size is stated in some rows and not others, as once, few, many or a class when expanded.

TRBJ2-1,18,TRBV11-2,.,.,TGTGCCAGCAGCTTATTGTTGTTAGCAGAGAGCTCCTACAATGAGCAGTTCTTC,CASSLLLLAESSYNEQFF
TRBJ1-5,15,TRBV3-1,.,TRBD1,TGTGCCAGCAGCCAAACCGGGACAGGGAATCAGCCCCAGCATTTT,CASSQTGTGNQPQHF
TRBJ2-3,16,TRBV7-3,.,TRBD1,TGTGCCAGCAGCTCCGGGACAGAGTTAAGCACAGATACGCAGTATTTT,CASSSGTELSTDTQYF
TRBJ2-7,15,TRBV10-3,.,.,TGTGCCATCAGGGATGGTGCGGCTAGCTCCTACGAGCAGTACTTC,CAIRDGAASSYEQYF
TRBJ2-7,16,TRBV20-1,.,TRBD2,TGCAGTGCTACTTTTTCCCCGGGACTAGCTTCCTACGAGCAGTACTTC,CSATFSPGLASYEQYF
TRBJ1-2,18,TRBV7-6,.,TRBD1,TGTGCCAGCAGCTCAAGTGGGCGGGACAGGGGGCTTATCTATGGCTACACCTTC,CASSSSGRDRGLIYGYTF
TRBJ2-1,14,TRBV15,.,TRBD2,TGTGCCACCAGCCGGACTAGCGGGATCCATGAGCAGTTCTTC,CATSRTSGIHEQFF
TRBJ1-1,15,TRBV19,.,.,TGTGCCAGTAGTTTTTCGTTATCGGGGAACACTGAAGCTTTCTTT,CASSFSLSGNTEAFF
TRBJ2-7,12,TRBV30,once,.,TGTGCCTGGAGTTCCGGGCCGGGCGAGCAGTACTTC,CAWSSGPGEQYF
TRBJ2-3,12,TRBV30,.,.,TGTGCCTGGGCGGGCGGTACAGATACGCAGTATTTT,CAWAGGTDTQYF
TRBJ2-7,13,TRBV20-1,.,TRBD1,TGCAGTGCTGTGGGACAGGGGGTCTACGAGCAGTACTTC,CSAVGQGVYEQYF
TRBJ2-1,13,TRBV20-1,.,TRBD1,TGCAGTGCGGGACAGGGGCCTCCCGCTGAGCAGTTCTTC,CSAGQGPPAEQFF
TRBJ2-6,18,TRBV13,once,TRBD1,TGTGCCAGCAGCACCTGGGACAGCACTAGCTCTGGGGCCAACGTCCTGACTTTC,CASSTWDSTSSGANVLTF
TRBJ1-5,16,TRBV13,.,.,TGTGCCAGCAGCGCGACAGGTGGTGGGAGCAATCAGCCCCAGCATTTT,CASSATGGGSNQPQHF
TRBJ1-1,12,TRBV30,.,.,TGTGCCTGGAGTTCCGGAAACACTGAAGCTTTCTTT,CAWSSGNTEAFF
TRBJ1-1,15,TRBV25-1,.,.,TGTGCCAGCAGTCGAACAGGAGGGTGGGCCACTGAAGCTTTCTTT,CASSRTGGWATEAFF
TRBJ2-7,15,TRBV4-1,.,TRBD2,TGCGCCAGCAGCCAAGATGGTCTAGCGGGCCGGGGGCAGTACTTC,CASSQDGLAGRGQYF
TRBJ2-1,13,TRBV9,.,.,TGTGCCAGCAGCGTAAGTCTAGACAATGAGCAGTTCTTC,CASSVSLDNEQFF
TRBJ1-2,14,TRBV6-1,.,.,TGTGCCAGCAGTGAAGTCGGGGCCAACTATGGCTACACCTTC,CASSEVGANYGYTF
TRBJ2-1,15,TRBV29-1,.,.,TGCAGCATAAGGCTGGGTCTAGGGTACGACAATGAGCAGTTCTTC,CSIRLGLGYDNEQFF
TRBJ2-1,14,TRBV5-4,.,TRBD2,TGTGCCAGCAGCTTAAGGGGAGGGCCTTATGAGCAGTTCTTC,CASSLRGGPYEQFF
TRBJ2-3,14,TRBV13,once,.,TGTGCCAGCAGCGTGGGGTTAGGCGTCGATACGCAGTATTTT,CASSVGLGVDTQYF
TRBJ2-7,14,TRBV7-6,.,.,TGTGCCAGCAGCTACGGGGACGTGGCCTACGAGCAGTACTTC,CASSYGDVAYEQYF
TRBJ2-5,12,TRBV24-1,.,TRBD2,TGTGCCACCAGGGGACTAGGAGAGACCCAGTACTTC,CATRGLGETQYF
TRBJ2-2,15,TRBV3-1,.,.,TGTGCCAGCAGCCCGGGACATAGGAACACCGGGGAGCTGTTTTTT,CASSPGHRNTGELFF
TRBJ2-3,14,TRBV27,.,TRBD2,TGTGCCAGCAGCTGGACTAGCGGGTCCGATACGCAGTATTTT,CASSWTSGSDTQYF
TRBJ2-5,17,TRBV4-1,.,TRBD2,TGCGCCAGCAGCCATCCACTAGCGGGAATGTACCAAGAGACCCAGTACTTC,CASSHPLAGMYQETQYF
TRBJ2-1,15,TRBV7-3,.,TRBD2,TGTGCCAGCAGCTTACTTTCGGGACTAGGGAATGAGCAGTTCTTC,CASSLLSGLGNEQFF
TRBJ2-5,15,TRBV2,.,TRBD1,TGTGCCAGCAGTGCCGTGACAGGGATTTACGAGACCCAGTACTTC,CASSAVTGIYETQYF
TRBJ1-2,14,TRBV28,.,TRBD1,TGTGCCAGCAGTAAACCGGGACAGCTCAGTGGCTACACCTTC,CASSKPGQLSGYTF
TRBJ2-7,12,TRBV7-9,.,.,TGTGCCAGCAGTTTAGAGTCCTACGAGCAGTACTTC,CASSLESYEQYF
TRBJ2-1,14,TRBV28,.,TRBD1,TGTGCCATCACCCCCCCTCGACAGGGTGGAGAGCAGTTCTTC,CAITPPRQGGEQFF
TRBJ2-7,15,TRBV6-1,once,.,TGTGCCAGCAGTGAAGCGGGACCAGTCACATACGAGCAGTACTTC,CASSEAGPVTYEQYF
TRBJ2-7,15,TRBV7-9,.,.,TGTGCCAGTACCGGGGAGGGGACAATTTCCTACGAGCAGTACTTC,CASTGEGTISYEQYF
TRBJ2-7,15,TRBV5-1,.,.,TGCGCCAGCAGCTTGGCGGCGACAGAATCCTACGAGCAGTACTTC,CASSLAATESYEQYF
TRBJ2-7,12,TRBV7-2,.,TRBD2,TGTGCCAGGTCTACTAGCGTCCACGAGCAGTACTTC,CARSTSVHEQYF
TRBJ1-2,14,TRBV9,.,.,TGTGCCAGCAGCGGACCAAACAGTTACTATGGCTACACCTTC,CASSGPNSYYGYTF
TRBJ1-3,14,TRBV28,.,.,TGTGCCAGCAGTTTGCCCCCCGCTGGAAACACCATATATTTT,CASSLPPAGNTIYF
TRBJ2-2,15,TRBV6-5,.,TRBD2,TGTGCCAGCAGGGGACTAGCGGGGGGTCCCGGGGAGCTGTTTTTT,CASRGLAGGPGELFF
TRBJ2-5,15,TRBV3-1,.,.,TGTGCCAGCAGCCAGCGGTCCAATGCCCAAGAGACCCAGTACTTC,CASSQRSNAQETQYF
TRBJ2-7,14,TRBV4-1,.,.,TGCGCCAGCTCCCCCATCGGGGTCCCCTACGAGCAGTACTTC,CASSPIGVPYEQYF
TRBJ1-2,14,TRBV5-1,.,.,TGCGCCAGCAGCGGGGACCTATCCAACTATGGCTACACCTTC,CASSGDLSNYGYTF
TRBJ2-5,15,TRBV9,.,.,TGTGCCAGCAGCGAGACAGGAGTGGGCCAAGAGACCCAGTACTTC,CASSETGVGQETQYF
TRBJ1-2,14,TRBV29-1,.,.,TGCAGCGTTTCCCCGGAGGAGACTAACTATGGCTACACCTTC,CSVSPEETNYGYTF
TRBJ2-7,14,TRBV3-1,.,.,TGTGCCAGCAGCCAATCCCCCCTAGGGGGCGAGCAGTACTTC,CASSQSPLGGEQYF
TRBJ1-2,15,TRBV13,.,.,TGTGCCAGCAGCTTAGGGACGTCAGGGGACTATGGCTACACCTTC,CASSLGTSGDYGYTF
TRBJ1-2,12,TRBV5-6,.,TRBD1,TGTGCCAGCAGCCGGACAGGCCCTGGCTACACCTTC,CASSRTGPGYTF
TRBJ2-7,15,TRBV4-1,.,TRBD2,TGCGCCAGCAGCCCTGAAAGCGGGAGCTCCTACGAGCAGTACTTC,CASSPESGSSYEQYF